These T cell receptor beta chains were read from a single sample in a study of regulatory T cells in long-lasting Graves disease. TCRdb re-derived calls from the multiplex PCR reads in MiXCR, one entry per CDR3 protein. The sample contains fewer than 500,000 distinct CDR3 sequences, 15% to 20% of which appear only once. The sample was also reused in another study, on T cells in Graves' hyperthyroidism and ophthalmopathy.

The source material was peripheral blood mononuclear cells (PBMCs), sampled at new diagnosis, from a patient treated with antithyroid drugs. The source is a man aged 35 to 55 with Graves disease. CDR3s leave out the opening cysteine and the closing phenylalanine or tryptophan. Each record gives: V gene, clone size, CDR3 protein. Clone size appears in some rows only: once, few, many, or a class for an expanded clone.

>TRBV7-6|many
ASSLAGRAETQY
>TRBV28|many
ASSLRGSDQPQH
>TRBV19|NA
ASSPGDRGTEAF
>TRBV7-9|many
ASSRTGDGYT
>TRBV12-3/TRBV12-4|many
ASSNLGGTEAF
>TRBV29-1|few
SVERGNNEQF
>TRBV12-3/TRBV12-4|many
ASSLKLGSYTGELF
>TRBV28|once
ASSKDRGNEQY
>TRBV9|NA
ASSVAAGGFTGELF
>TRBV6-2/TRBV6-3|NA
ASSVRSDQGLYNEQF
>TRBV7-9|many
ASSLGVIQETQY
>TRBV5-1|NA
ASSQGGSGEL
>TRBV29-1|few
SVDRRNEQF
>TRBV6-1|many
ASSGTSGDTGELF
>TRBV11-2|many
ASSLDRTGDTQY
>TRBV4-1|few
ASTLSETGTDTQY
>TRBV11-2|many
ASSSGREQF
>TRBV5-1|few
ASSRKVNRMNTEAF
>TRBV29-1|few
SVETGIYEQY
>TRBV2|NA
ASSEDGGGETRY
>TRBV6-5|many
ASSFTRTSGRLVFTDTQY
>TRBV29-1|NA
SVGGAVSYEQY
>TRBV13|few
ASSPGLAGDNTQY
>TRBV7-9|many
ASSFDQTHNEQF
>TRBV27|few
ASSLRGQGSSPLH
>TRBV20-1|few
SAFLSGLNQPQH
>TRBV20-1|many
SARGVQRLSYEQY
>TRBV30|many
AWSEGAGYT
>TRBV6-1|NA
ASRQSRSEKLF
>TRBV15|many
ATSRGGRHNEQF
>TRBV20-1|few
SARTPPNEKLF
>TRBV12-3/TRBV12-4|NA
ASILGQGRSKRYGYT
>TRBV20-1|NA
NANQDATNEKLF
>TRBV2|many
ASIRGGENTEAF
>TRBV7-3|NA
ASSFTDSRNTGELF
>TRBV7-9|many
ASSLEGGLGTEAF
>TRBV5-1|many
ASSLKGGRDPYNEQF
>TRBV7-2|few
ASSLALRAGAQETQY
>TRBV12-3/TRBV12-4|many
ASSLQARETQY
>TRBV2|many
ASRGNSGRYNEQF
>TRBV12-3/TRBV12-4|NA
ASSSGSPSQETQY
>TRBV28|many
ASSYLSGLRGTEAF
>TRBV28|NA
ASSLGPVDT
>TRBV7-9|NA
ASSKGPGQGRGITSGREQY
>TRBV6-2/TRBV6-3|many
ASTGLAAYNEQF
>TRBV5-1|NA
ASSLNRVYEQY
>TRBV20-1|many
SARDASGSYEQY